The 8 T cell receptor beta chains in this list originate from one sample, sequenced in a study of blood T cell repertoires in COVID-19. Method: immunoSEQ multiplex PCR; TCRdb's copy keeps in-frame clones and lacks some. Of around 260,000 clones detected, more than 85% appear once; the ten largest clones hold over 5%. The sample was peripheral blood. All receptors come from a woman in her sixties with COVID-19, enrolled during active disease.

The gene calls are TRBV7-3 and TRBJ1-4, with TRBD1 matching over 10 bases. This CDR3 is 13 amino acids long. Trimming cost V 5 bases and J 8 bases; bases outside gene matches: 2. Germline lookup yields CDR1 SGHTA and CDR2 FQGTGA. The CDR3 sequence: CASSRTGGEKLFF. The CDR3 DNA reads as TGTGCCAGCAGCCGGACAGGGGGAGAAAAACTGTTTTTT.

The CDR3 DNA reads TGTGCCACCCGAGGGGGAGGGCCTGGCTACACCTTC. This translates into CATRGGGPGYTF. The rearrangement joins TRBV24-1 to TRBJ1-2, with D tentatively TRBD1 (6 bases). The CDR3 is made up of 12 amino acids. Germline CDR1 is KGHDR and CDR2 is SFDVKD. With 9 bases removed from V and 7 bases from J, the gap between germline ends came to 14 bases.

Notes on this clone: Mismatch with germline at one junction end may stem from a read error. V and J are TRBV7-9 and TRBJ1-4, with TRBD1 matching over 10 bases. Germline V lookup: CDR1 SEHNR, CDR2 FQNEAQ (reference sequence). The CDR3 is made up of 14 amino acids. CDR3 DNA sequence: TGTGCCAGCAGCTTATCGGGACAGGGGTTAAGTCAGCGTTTT. Translated: CASSLSGQGLSQRF. Drawing the rest from reference TRBV7-9 and TRBJ1-4, the complete variable domain is DTGVSQNPRHKITKRGQNVTFRCDPISEHNRLYWYRQTLGQGPEFLTYFQNEAQLEKSRLLSDRFSAERPKGSFSTLEIQRTEQGDSAMYLCASSLSGQGLSQRFGSGTQLSVL.

The chain couples TRBV9 to TRBJ2-1; D remains unclear. The CDR3 is 12 residues long. CDR1 SGDLS and CDR2 YYNGEE come from the germline V gene. V shed 0 bases and J shed 10 bases, with 8 bases lying between them. CDR3 nucleotides: TGTGCCAGCAGCGTAGGTATTCGGGAGCAGTTCTTC. This gives the protein CASSVGIREQFF.

The J gene is TRBJ2-1, the V gene TRBV9, with D maybe TRBD2 (6 bases). The V gene lost 3 bases and the J gene lost 0 bases, with 10 bases spanning the gap. Germline V gene sequence: CDR1 SGDLS, CDR2 YYNGEE. This CDR3 spans 15 amino acids. The CDR3 spells CASSAHGSSYNEQFF. CDR3 nucleotide sequence: TGTGCCAGCAGCGCACACGGGAGCTCCTACAATGAGCAGTTCTTC.

V and J are TRBV27 and TRBJ2-7; D is possibly TRBD1 (6 bases). The length of the CDR3 is 14 residues. CDR1 and CDR2 (germline): MNHEY, SMNVEV (reference sequence). With 6 bases removed from V and 2 bases from J, the gap between germline ends came to 14 bases. The CDR3 coding sequence is TGTGCCAGCAGCTTTACCGGACAGACCTACGAGCAGTACTTC. Translation gives CASSFTGQTYEQYF.

The chain carries TRBV19 and TRBJ1-1, with D possibly matching TRBD1 (6 bases). Germline CDR1 LNHDA, CDR2 SQIVND (reference sequence). The CDR3 extends over 15 amino acids. Trimming removed 4 bases at V and 1 base at J, with 13 bases between. In DNA form, the CDR3 reads TGTGCCAGTAGTACCCCCGACAGGACGAACACTGAAGCTTTCTTT. Translated: CASSTPDRTNTEAFF.

J is TRBJ1-6 and V is TRBV6-5, with TRBD1 identical over 8 bases. Germline assignment: CDR1 MNHEY and CDR2 SVGAGI. V dropped 7 bases and J dropped 7; count of bases not matched to a gene: 9. The CDR3 extends over 15 amino acids. The CDR3 nucleotides are TGTGCCAGCAACGTGCTACAGGGGGGGAATTCACCCCTCCACTTT. It specifies CASNVLQGGNSPLHF.